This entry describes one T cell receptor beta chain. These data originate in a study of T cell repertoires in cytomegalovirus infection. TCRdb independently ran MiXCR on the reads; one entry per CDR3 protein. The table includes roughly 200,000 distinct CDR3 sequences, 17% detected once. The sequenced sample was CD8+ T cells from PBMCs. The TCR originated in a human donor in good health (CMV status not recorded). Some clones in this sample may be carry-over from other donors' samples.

CDR3 protein: CASLWTGGMETQYF. In DNA, the CDR3 is TGTGCCAGCCTTTGGACAGGGGGCATGGAGACCCAGTACTTC. The chain carries TRBV12-3 or TRBV12-4 and TRBJ2-5; 11 bases are shared with TRBD1. CDR3 length equals 14 residues. The J segment lost 5 bases and the V segment lost 8 bases, leaving 7 bases of the junction unmatched.